The present T cell receptor (beta chain) was sequenced within a study of cytomegalovirus exposure and HLA in healthy donors. Study results and caveats: Likely technical artifact: a cluster of highly shared sequence variants. Analysis was carried out at a later point, and it linked a missense DCLRE1C variant to TCR beta V- and J-gene trimming. The study flagged some 170 TCR beta chains as cytomegalovirus-associated. Researchers left out some V segments, among them TRBV6-2 and TRBV6-3, as indistinguishable.

PCR was performed using 60 Vbeta and 13 Jbeta primers. Data came from immunoSEQ multiplex PCR; TCRdb stores just in-frame clones and leaves some out. Among about 140,000 clones, around 80% were seen once, and the ten largest hold 2% to 3%. This CDR3 comprises 16 residues. Germline CDR1 is SGHDT and CDR2 is YYEEEE. The ends lost 3 bases at V and 6 bases at J; junction bases unmatched: 9. For this clone: Antigen specificity is unknown.

The TCR originated in a man between 45 and 60 years old in good health and CMV-seronegative. The sequenced material came from PBMCs. V and J are TRBV5-6 and TRBJ1-5, with 10 bases lining up with TRBD1. For the CDR3, the DNA is TGTGCCAGCAGCTCCGGGACCGGGACAGGGGTTCAGCCCCAGCATTTT. Residues: CASSSGTGTGVQPQHF.